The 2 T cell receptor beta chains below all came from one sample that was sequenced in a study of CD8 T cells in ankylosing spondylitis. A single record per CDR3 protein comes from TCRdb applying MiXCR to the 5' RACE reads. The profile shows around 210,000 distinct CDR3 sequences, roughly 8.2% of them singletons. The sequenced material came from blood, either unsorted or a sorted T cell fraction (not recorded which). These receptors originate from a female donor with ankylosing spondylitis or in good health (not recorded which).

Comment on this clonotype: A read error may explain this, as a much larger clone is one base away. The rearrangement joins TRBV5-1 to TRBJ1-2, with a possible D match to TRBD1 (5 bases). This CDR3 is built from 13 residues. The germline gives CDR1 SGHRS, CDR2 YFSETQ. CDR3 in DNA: TGCGTCAGCAGCACACAGGCATCCTATGGCTACACCTTC. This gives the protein CVSSTQASYGYTF. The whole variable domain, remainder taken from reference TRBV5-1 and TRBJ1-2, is KAGVTQTPRYLIKTRGQQVTLSCSPISGHRSVSWYQQTPGQGLQFLFEYFSETQRNKGNFPGRFSGRQFSNSRSEMNVSTLELGDSALYLCVSSTQASYGYTFGSGTRLTVV.

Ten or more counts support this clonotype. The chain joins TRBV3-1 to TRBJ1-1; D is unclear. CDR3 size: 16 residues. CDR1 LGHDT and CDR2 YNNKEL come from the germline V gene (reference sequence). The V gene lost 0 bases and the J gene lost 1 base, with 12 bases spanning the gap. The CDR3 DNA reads TGTGCCAGCAGCCAAGATACGACCAACGGGAACACTGAAGCTTTCTTT. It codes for CASSQDTTNGNTEAFF.